This section outlines one T cell receptor beta chain sequence together with its context. The antigen remains undetermined. The data belong to a study of PD-1 blockade in mismatch repair-deficient tumors. Study as a whole: Patients had over ten mismatch repair-deficient cancer types and were previously treated and progressing.

PCR or immunohistochemistry showed mismatch repair deficiency in every enrolled patient. The TCR-sequenced patients were a few responders to pembrolizumab. Points from the study as a whole: Tumor-resident clones, often undetectable pretreatment in blood, expanded then contracted after pembrolizumab.

The assay was immunoSEQ multiplex PCR, and TCRdb's table has in-frame clones only and misses some. The sample holds some 100,000 clones, about 79% seen once. The germline V gene encodes CDR1 LNHNV and CDR2 YYDKDF (reference sequence). With V trimmed by 3 bases and J by 3 bases, 0 bases remained unmatched. The CDR3 covers 14 residues. The rearrangement uses TRBV15 and TRBJ2-5, with 11 bases identical to TRBD2. The sequencing here drew on peripheral blood, taken approximately 35 weeks after starting pembrolizumab. The receptor comes from an adult with mismatch repair-deficient cancer. CDR3 bases: TGTGCCACCAGCAGGGGACTAGCGGAAGAGACCCAGTACTTC. Translation: CATSRGLAEETQYF.